This T cell receptor (beta chain) was observed in a study of cytotoxic CD8 clonotypes in ibrutinib-treated CLL. TCRdb keeps only in-frame clones here, not all; method: immunoSEQ multiplex PCR. In the table there are more than 150,000 clones, 55% to 85% of which are singletons. The V and J ends lost 2 bases and 0 bases respectively, with 10 bases between them. The CDR3 runs 15 residues. Germline lookup yields CDR1 MNHEY and CDR2 SVGAGI. This sequence was found in a human donor with chronic lymphocytic leukemia. The sequencing used PBMCs, collected after 24 months of ibrutinib treatment. The V call is TRBV6-5, the J call TRBJ1-1, with D possibly TRBD1 on 5 matching bases. The CDR3 is CASSYGGNMNTEAFF. The DNA for the CDR3 is TGTGCCAGCAGTTACGGGGGGAATATGAACACTGAAGCTTTCTTT.